Listed here are 17 T cell receptor beta chains from one sample, sequenced in a study of OX40 agonist ivuxolimab in advanced cancers. TCRdb keeps only in-frame clones here, not all; method: immunoSEQ multiplex PCR. The sample yields about 68,000 clones, 85% seen once. Sequencing used CD4+ or CD8+ T cells sorted from blood, obtained in a trial of the OX40 agonist ivuxolimab. These receptor sequences come from an adult with an advanced solid tumor such as melanoma, head and neck, liver or kidney cancer.

The chain combines TRBV7-2 with TRBJ2-5, with 10 bases that match TRBD2. The ends lost 2 bases at V and 2 bases at J; junction bases unmatched: 5. The CDR3 has 16 amino acids. Germline V gives CDR1 SGHTA, CDR2 FQGNSA. CDR3 in DNA: TGTGCCAGCAGCTTACCTAGCGGGAGCCTTCAAGAGACCCAGTACTTC. Its translation: CASSLPSGSLQETQYF.

V and J are TRBV6-1 and TRBJ1-2; weak D call: TRBD1 (5 bases). CDR3 size: 15 residues. The V gene lost 6 bases and the J gene lost 5 bases, with 19 bases spanning the gap. Germline V gene data show CDR1 as MNHNS and CDR2 as SASEGT. CDR3 nucleotide sequence: TGTGCCAGCAGGGCACCGGGACGGAGGACTTATGGCTACACCTTC. It encodes CASRAPGRRTYGYTF.

This chain uses TRBV2 with TRBJ2-1, with D hard to call. Trimming stripped 8 bases from V and 0 bases from J, with 14 bases between. The germline CDR1 and CDR2 sequences are SNHLY and FYNNEI. CDR3 length equals 15 residues. The CDR3 spells CASSIDGNSYNEQFF. The CDR3 nucleotides are TGTGCCAGCTCGATAGATGGTAACTCCTACAATGAGCAGTTCTTC.

The rearrangement links TRBV7-6 to TRBJ2-5; 12 bases fit TRBD2. V trimming: 5 bases; J trimming: 2 bases; junction bases outside the gene matches: 6. CDR3 length: 16 amino acids. Germline assignment: CDR1 SGHVS and CDR2 FNYEAQ. CDR3 protein: CASSPIGLAGQETQYF. DNA for the CDR3: TGTGCCAGCAGCCCAATCGGACTAGCGGGGCAAGAGACCCAGTACTTC.

V gene TRBV5-5 combines with J gene TRBJ1-3; tentative D call: TRBD1 (5 bases). Germline lookup yields CDR1 SGHKS and CDR2 YYEKEE (reference sequence). Trimming took 3 bases from V and 0 from J, leaving 10 bases between them. This CDR3 contains 15 residues. CDR3: CASSWGRSSGNTIYF. The CDR3 nucleotides read TGTGCCAGCAGCTGGGGACGGTCCTCTGGAAACACCATATATTTT.

Note on this clone: The sample holds other DNA sequences that translate to the same CDR3. This rearrangement joins TRBV9 to TRBJ2-7, with TRBD1 matching over 9 bases. This CDR3 region has 14 residues. V shed 0 bases, J shed 4 bases, and the junction held 2 bases outside the gene matches. From germline, CDR1 is SGDLS and CDR2 YYNGEE. The CDR3 bases are TGTGCCAGCAGCGTAGGACAGGGGGTATACGAGCAGTACTTC. Protein sequence: CASSVGQGVYEQYF.

The chain carries TRBV5-1 and TRBJ2-1, with TRBD2 identical over 9 bases. This CDR3 is 15 amino acids long. V gave up 5 bases and J gave up 10 bases; unmatched junction bases: 13. In germline, CDR1 is SGHRS, CDR2 YFSETQ. This CDR3 reads CASRILASGAEEQFF. CDR3 coding DNA: TGCGCCAGCAGAATTCTGGCTAGCGGGGCTGAAGAGCAGTTCTTC.

The chain couples TRBV7-2 to TRBJ2-7, with 9 bases matching TRBD1. The CDR3 totals 15 residues. Germline loops: CDR1 SGHTA, CDR2 FQGNSA. With V trimmed by 5 bases and J by 0 bases, 5 bases remained unmatched. CDR3 residues: CASSHRGQGSYEQYF. The CDR3 nucleotides are TGTGCCAGCAGCCATAGGGGACAGGGCTCCTACGAGCAGTACTTC.

The chain recombines TRBV7-9 with TRBJ1-1; the match to TRBD1 covers 9 bases. V was pared by 2 bases and J by 3 bases, with 1 base of the junction left unmatched. The CDR3 sequence is 14 residues long. The V gene's germline CDR1 is SEHNR and CDR2 FQNEAQ (reference sequence). DNA for the CDR3: TGTGCCAGCAGCTTAAGACAGGGGGACACTGAAGCTTTCTTT. Translating it yields CASSLRQGDTEAFF. The full variable domain, with the rest looked up from reference TRBV7-9 and TRBJ1-1, is DTGVSQNPRHKITKRGQNVTFRCDPISEHNRLYWYRQTLGQGPEFLTYFQNEAQLEKSRLLSDRFSAERPKGSFSTLEIQRTEQGDSAMYLCASSLRQGDTEAFFGQGTRLTVV.

The chain joins TRBV19 to TRBJ1-1, with D uncertain. V lost 3 bases and J lost 3, with 14 bases in between. The CDR3 contains 15 residues. Germline values: CDR1 LNHDA, CDR2 SQIVND (reference sequence). For the CDR3, the DNA is TGTGCCAGTAGTATCTACTGGGCCGGGGACACTGAAGCTTTCTTT. This gives the protein CASSIYWAGDTEAFF.

V is TRBV27 and J is TRBJ1-6; no definite D call. CDR1 and CDR2 (germline): MNHEY, SMNVEV (reference sequence). The CDR3 has 16 amino acids. Trimming took off 0 bases at V and 6 bases at J, with 12 bases between the two ends. The CDR3 spells CASSLSQNLPNSPLHF. The CDR3 coding sequence is TGTGCCAGCAGTTTATCTCAGAATCTGCCTAATTCACCCCTCCACTTT.

V gene TRBV6-5 combines with J gene TRBJ1-1; D is perhaps TRBD1 (5 bases). The CDR3 sequence is 12 residues long. Per the germline V gene, CDR1 is MNHEY and CDR2 is SVGAGI. The V gene lost 2 bases and the J gene lost 11 bases, with 12 bases spanning the gap. The CDR3 here is CASSYRRGWAFF. The CDR3 DNA follows: TGTGCCAGCAGTTACAGGCGGGGCTGGGCTTTCTTT.

Comments on this clone: Given a much more abundant clone one base away, this may be a read error. Different DNA sequences within this sample yield the same CDR3. V is TRBV6-5 and J is TRBJ1-2, with D maybe TRBD1 (6 bases). CDR1 and CDR2 (germline): MNHEY, SVGAGI. The ends were cut back, 6 bases at V and 2 bases at J, with 19 bases in the middle. This CDR3 is built from 16 residues. CDR3 region: CASSYTTGPLNYGYTF. CDR3 nucleotides: TGTGCCAGCAGCTACACAACAGGGCCGTTAAACTATGGCTACACCTTC.

As DNA, the CDR3 is TGTGCCAGCTCACTCGGACTAGCGGGTAGAAACTCCTACAATGAGCAGTTCTTC. It encodes CASSLGLAGRNSYNEQFF. The V call is TRBV18, the J call TRBJ2-1; 11 bases agree with TRBD2. The trim removed 4 bases at V and 0 bases at J, leaving 8 bases unmatched. The CDR3 sequence is 18 residues long. Looked up from germline, CDR1 is KGHSH and CDR2 is LQKENI.

The chain has TRBV12-5 and TRBJ2-1, with 12 positions matching TRBD2. CDR1 and CDR2 from the germline V gene are LGHNT and FRNRAP. This CDR3 has 14 amino acids. The V segment lost 8 bases and the J segment 9 bases; nucleotides outside the gene matches: 8. In nucleotides, the CDR3 is TGTGCTAGTTTTTGGACTAGCGGGGACGGTGAGCAGTTCTTC. This sequence encodes CASFWTSGDGEQFF.

The rearrangement links TRBV5-6 to TRBJ1-2, with TRBD1 as a possible D gene (6 bases). The CDR3 has 15 residues. The ends were cut back, 0 bases at V and 6 bases at J, with 15 bases in the middle. Germline V lookup: CDR1 SGHDT, CDR2 YYEEEE. In DNA form, the CDR3 reads TGTGCCAGCAGCTTGGCCCCTCAGGGGCAAAATGGCTACACCTTC. It translates to CASSLAPQGQNGYTF. The full variable domain, in which reference TRBV5-6 and TRBJ1-2 provide the parts outside the CDR3, is DAGVTQSPTHLIKTRGQQVTLRCSPKSGHDTVSWYQQALGQGPQFIFQYYEEEERQRGNFPDRFSGHQFPNYSSELNVNALLLGDSALYLCASSLAPQGQNGYTFGSGTRLTVV.

This chain links TRBV20-1 with TRBJ1-2, with D unresolved. CDR1 and CDR2 from the germline V gene are DFQATT and SNEGSKA (reference sequence). The length of the CDR3 is 11 residues. Trimming took 5 bases from V and 5 from J, leaving 9 bases between them. In DNA form, the CDR3 reads TGCAGTGCTCCGGACCTTTATGGCTACACCTTC. This encodes CSAPDLYGYTF.